This T cell receptor (beta chain) was documented in a study of blood T cells in healthy people across ages. V shed 0 bases and J shed 7 bases, with 15 bases lying between them. The CDR3 runs to 16 residues. Germline V gene sequence: CDR1 MNHEY, CDR2 SVGAGI. Combining a sample-barcoded 5' primer with a J-beta primer mix, a second PCR ran for roughly 7 to 12 cycles. Each cDNA molecule was tagged by a template-switch adaptor with 12 random nucleotides. TCRdb processed the 5' RACE reads anew with MiXCR; each CDR3 protein has one entry. The sample has about a million distinct CDR3 sequences, more than 30% seen once. Each sample gave at least 6 million isolated PBMCs.

The sequenced sample consisted of blood. The rearrangement links TRBV6-5 to TRBJ1-4; D unclear. The source of this sequence is a man between 18 and 29 years old in good health. CDR3: CASSYSTSGSREKLFF. The CDR3 nucleotides read TGTGCCAGCAGTTACTCGACATCGGGCAGCCGTGAAAAACTGTTTTTT.